Listed below are T cell receptor beta chains from one sample, sequenced in a study of shared clonotypes between healthy human individuals. Libraries were prepared by immunoSEQ multiplex PCR; TCRdb keeps only in-frame clonotypes and omits some of them. The profile shows 450,000 to 500,000 clones, more than 65% of them singletons. The sequenced sample was PBMCs. The receptor set was obtained from a woman aged 40-49 years in good health. Some clones in this sample may be carry-over from other donors' samples. CDR3s include the opening cysteine and the closing phenylalanine or tryptophan. Fields, in order: D gene, CDR3 length, J gene, clone size, V gene, CDR3 protein, CDR3 DNA. A D gene is named only where the DNA matches it firmly. The size field is filled for only some rows; it gives once, few, many or a size class.

d_gene: TRBD1
len: 15
j_gene: TRBJ2-7
abundance: NA
v_gene: TRBV28
CDR3aa: CASSPGTAFSYEQYF
CDR3nt: TGTGCCAGCAGTCCCGGGACAGCCTTCTCCTACGAGCAGTACTTC

d_gene: NA
len: 14
j_gene: TRBJ2-2
abundance: NA
v_gene: TRBV27
CDR3aa: CASSLSRNTWELFF
CDR3nt: TGTGCCAGCAGTTTAAGTAGGAACACCTGGGAGCTGTTTTTT

d_gene: TRBD1
len: 13
j_gene: TRBJ2-7
abundance: NA
v_gene: TRBV2
CDR3aa: CASSRDRGGEQYF
CDR3nt: TGTGCCAGCAGCCGGGACAGGGGAGGCGAGCAGTACTTC

d_gene: NA
len: 11
j_gene: TRBJ2-3
abundance: NA
v_gene: TRBV7-8
CDR3aa: CASSSADTQYF
CDR3nt: TGTGCCAGCAGCTCCGCAGATACGCAGTATTTT

d_gene: NA
len: 14
j_gene: TRBJ2-1
abundance: NA
v_gene: TRBV7-9
CDR3aa: CASSLAGPYNEQFF
CDR3nt: TGTGCCAGCAGCTTGGCAGGTCCATACAATGAGCAGTTCTTC

d_gene: TRBD1
len: 12
j_gene: TRBJ2-7
abundance: NA
v_gene: TRBV6-6
CDR3aa: CASRSTGGEQYF
CDR3nt: TGTGCCAGCAGATCCACAGGGGGCGAGCAGTACTTC

d_gene: TRBD2
len: 15
j_gene: TRBJ2-1
abundance: NA
v_gene: TRBV28
CDR3aa: CASSFASGPYNEQFF
CDR3nt: TGTGCCAGCAGTTTCGCTAGCGGGCCCTACAATGAGCAGTTCTTC

d_gene: TRBD2
len: 17
j_gene: TRBJ2-3
abundance: NA
v_gene: TRBV15
CDR3aa: CATSRDSLAGEADTQYF
CDR3nt: TGTGCCACCAGCAGAGATTCCCTAGCGGGAGAAGCAGATACGCAGTATTTT

d_gene: TRBD2
len: 13
j_gene: TRBJ2-5
abundance: NA
v_gene: TRBV7-9
CDR3aa: CASSLSGGETQYF
CDR3nt: TGTGCCAGCAGCTTATCCGGGGGGGAGACCCAGTACTTC

d_gene: TRBD1
len: 15
j_gene: TRBJ1-4
abundance: NA
v_gene: TRBV28
CDR3aa: CASSFPLQGDEKLFF
CDR3nt: TGTGCCAGCAGTTTCCCCCTACAGGGGGACGAAAAACTGTTTTTT

d_gene: NA
len: 13
j_gene: TRBJ1-3
abundance: NA
v_gene: TRBV10-3
CDR3aa: CAISDGSGNTIYF
CDR3nt: TGTGCCATCAGTGATGGGTCTGGAAACACCATATATTTT

d_gene: TRBD2
len: 15
j_gene: TRBJ2-7
abundance: many
v_gene: TRBV6-5
CDR3aa: CASSPLAGETYEQYF
CDR3nt: TGTGCCAGCAGTCCCCTAGCGGGAGAGACCTACGAGCAGTACTTC

d_gene: NA
len: 14
j_gene: TRBJ1-3
abundance: NA
v_gene: TRBV6-6
CDR3aa: CASSYEPSGNTIYF
CDR3nt: TGTGCCAGCAGTTATGAACCATCCGGAAACACCATATATTTT

d_gene: TRBD1
len: 16
j_gene: TRBJ2-3
abundance: NA
v_gene: TRBV5-4
CDR3aa: CASSYDPGTGIDTQYF
CDR3nt: TGTGCCAGCAGCTATGACCCCGGGACAGGGATAGATACGCAGTATTTT

d_gene: NA
len: 15
j_gene: TRBJ2-7
abundance: few
v_gene: TRBV5-1
CDR3aa: CASSDGRGAGYEQYF
CDR3nt: TGCGCCAGCAGCGACGGACGAGGGGCGGGCTACGAGCAGTACTTC

d_gene: NA
len: 16
j_gene: TRBJ1-4
abundance: NA
v_gene: TRBV4-1
CDR3aa: CASSQGPGRVGEKLFF
CDR3nt: TGCGCCAGCAGCCAAGGGCCGGGACGAGTGGGAGAAAAACTGTTTTTT

d_gene: NA
len: 10
j_gene: TRBJ2-7
abundance: NA
v_gene: TRBV2
CDR3aa: CASSQGRQYF
CDR3nt: TGTGCCAGCAGTCAGGGGCGGCAGTACTTC

d_gene: TRBD2
len: 15
j_gene: TRBJ2-5
abundance: NA
v_gene: TRBV4-2
CDR3aa: CASSQAEGAGETQYF
CDR3nt: TGTGCCAGCAGCCAAGCGGAAGGAGCGGGGGAGACCCAGTACTTC

d_gene: TRBD2
len: 15
j_gene: TRBJ2-2
abundance: NA
v_gene: TRBV10-3
CDR3aa: CAISESLAGAGELFF
CDR3nt: TGTGCCATCAGTGAGTCACTAGCGGGAGCCGGGGAGCTGTTTTTT

d_gene: NA
len: 14
j_gene: TRBJ1-5
abundance: NA
v_gene: TRBV19
CDR3aa: CASSGGWSNQPQHF
CDR3nt: TGTGCCAGTAGCGGGGGCTGGAGCAATCAGCCCCAGCATTTT

d_gene: NA
len: 15
j_gene: TRBJ1-6
abundance: once
v_gene: TRBV30
CDR3aa: CAWSSSGSYNSPLHF
CDR3nt: TGTGCCTGGAGTAGTTCAGGGTCCTATAATTCACCCCTCCACTTT

d_gene: NA
len: 16
j_gene: TRBJ2-2
abundance: NA
v_gene: TRBV5-6
CDR3aa: CATTLKGGEVTGELFF
CDR3nt: TGTGCCACCACCCTCAAAGGGGGGGAGGTCACCGGGGAGCTGTTTTTT

d_gene: NA
len: 14
j_gene: TRBJ1-5
abundance: NA
v_gene: TRBV28
CDR3aa: CASSLGGSNQPQHF
CDR3nt: TGTGCCAGCAGTTTGGGAGGGAGCAATCAGCCCCAGCATTTT

d_gene: NA
len: 13
j_gene: TRBJ2-3
abundance: NA
v_gene: TRBV2
CDR3aa: CASSPTGADTQYF
CDR3nt: TGTGCCAGCAGTCCGACGGGGGCGGATACGCAGTATTTT

d_gene: NA
len: 14
j_gene: TRBJ1-2
abundance: NA
v_gene: TRBV6-1
CDR3aa: CASSEVGGNYGYTF
CDR3nt: TGTGCCAGCAGTGAAGTAGGAGGGAACTATGGCTACACCTTC

d_gene: TRBD2
len: 13
j_gene: TRBJ2-7
abundance: NA
v_gene: TRBV28
CDR3aa: CASRTGLPYEQYF
CDR3nt: TGTGCCAGCAGAACGGGACTACCGTACGAGCAGTACTTC

d_gene: NA
len: 16
j_gene: TRBJ1-2
abundance: few
v_gene: TRBV4-2
CDR3aa: CASSQDGADVNYGYTF
CDR3nt: TGTGCCAGCAGCCAAGACGGGGCAGACGTCAACTATGGCTACACCTTC

d_gene: NA
len: 14
j_gene: TRBJ1-1
abundance: NA
v_gene: TRBV28
CDR3aa: CASSLRGWGTEAFF
CDR3nt: TGTGCCAGCAGTTTACGGGGATGGGGCACTGAAGCTTTCTTT

d_gene: TRBD2
len: 14
j_gene: TRBJ2-7
abundance: NA
v_gene: TRBV30
CDR3aa: CAWSDGRAWYEQYF
CDR3nt: TGTGCCTGGAGTGACGGGAGGGCATGGTACGAGCAGTACTTC

d_gene: TRBD1
len: 15
j_gene: TRBJ2-7
abundance: few
v_gene: TRBV10-1
CDR3aa: CATKWVGQGRAEQYF
CDR3nt: TGCGCCACCAAGTGGGTGGGACAGGGGAGGGCCGAGCAGTACTTC

d_gene: TRBD2
len: 13
j_gene: TRBJ2-7
abundance: NA
v_gene: TRBV29-1
CDR3aa: CSVARLAGDEQYF
CDR3nt: TGCAGCGTTGCCCGACTAGCGGGAGACGAGCAGTACTTC

d_gene: NA
len: 15
j_gene: TRBJ2-7
abundance: NA
v_gene: TRBV5-1
CDR3aa: CASSLDAGTFDEQYF
CDR3nt: TGCGCCAGCAGCTTGGACGCAGGGACGTTCGACGAGCAGTACTTC

d_gene: NA
len: 14
j_gene: TRBJ2-3
abundance: NA
v_gene: TRBV4-1
CDR3aa: CASSQPFKGDTQYF
CDR3nt: TGCGCCAGCAGCCAACCTTTTAAAGGGGATACGCAGTATTTT

d_gene: NA
len: 14
j_gene: TRBJ2-2
abundance: NA
v_gene: TRBV7-3
CDR3aa: CASSLGSNTGELFF
CDR3nt: TGTGCCAGCAGCTTAGGATCGAACACCGGGGAGCTGTTTTTT

d_gene: NA
len: 14
j_gene: TRBJ1-5
abundance: NA
v_gene: TRBV27
CDR3aa: CASSPKRGNQPQHF
CDR3nt: TGTGCCAGCAGTCCTAAAAGAGGCAATCAGCCCCAGCATTTT

d_gene: NA
len: 12
j_gene: TRBJ2-3
abundance: NA
v_gene: TRBV10-1
CDR3aa: CASRDSTDTQYF
CDR3nt: TGCGCCAGCCGGGACAGCACAGATACGCAGTATTTT

d_gene: TRBD2
len: 13
j_gene: TRBJ2-7
abundance: NA
v_gene: TRBV7-2
CDR3aa: CASSQAGGYEQYF
CDR3nt: TGTGCCAGCAGCCAAGCGGGAGGGTACGAGCAGTACTTC

d_gene: NA
len: 14
j_gene: TRBJ1-2
abundance: NA
v_gene: TRBV6-5
CDR3aa: CASSRGRGGYGYTF
CDR3nt: TGTGCCAGCAGTAGGGGAAGGGGCGGCTATGGCTACACCTTC

d_gene: NA
len: 13
j_gene: TRBJ1-1
abundance: NA
v_gene: TRBV28
CDR3aa: CASSLSGRRGAFF
CDR3nt: TGTGCCAGCAGCCTTAGCGGGCGGAGGGGAGCTTTCTTT

d_gene: NA
len: 13
j_gene: TRBJ1-6
abundance: NA
v_gene: TRBV30
CDR3aa: CAWSGRGNSPLHF
CDR3nt: TGTGCCTGGAGTGGCAGAGGCAATTCACCCCTCCACTTT

d_gene: NA
len: 16
j_gene: TRBJ2-7
abundance: NA
v_gene: TRBV21-1
CDR3aa: CASSKGPRDGAYEQYF
CDR3nt: TGTGCCAGCAGCAAAGGCCCCCGGGACGGAGCCTACGAGCAGTACTTC

d_gene: NA
len: 13
j_gene: TRBJ1-4
abundance: few
v_gene: TRBV5-4
CDR3aa: CASSLRGSEKLFF
CDR3nt: TGTGCCAGCAGCTTACGAGGAAGTGAAAAACTGTTTTTT

d_gene: NA
len: 16
j_gene: TRBJ2-2
abundance: once
v_gene: TRBV5-1
CDR3aa: CASSLVPGLNTGELFF
CDR3nt: TGCGCCAGCAGCTTGGTTCCGGGGCTGAACACCGGGGAGCTGTTTTTT

d_gene: NA
len: 13
j_gene: TRBJ1-2
abundance: NA
v_gene: TRBV29-1
CDR3aa: CSVGAQGNYGYTF
CDR3nt: TGCAGCGTTGGCGCACAGGGTAACTATGGCTACACCTTC

d_gene: TRBD2
len: 15
j_gene: TRBJ2-3
abundance: NA
v_gene: TRBV9
CDR3aa: CASSPRVAGADTQYF
CDR3nt: TGTGCCAGCAGCCCCCGGGTGGCGGGAGCGGATACGCAGTATTTT

d_gene: NA
len: 13
j_gene: TRBJ1-2
abundance: few
v_gene: TRBV30
CDR3aa: CAWSVLAFYGYTF
CDR3nt: TGTGCCTGGAGTGTATTAGCTTTCTATGGCTACACCTTC

d_gene: TRBD1
len: 15
j_gene: TRBJ2-3
abundance: NA
v_gene: TRBV14
CDR3aa: CASSQGSRTGDTQYF
CDR3nt: TGTGCCAGCAGCCAAGGTTCCCGGACAGGAGATACGCAGTATTTT

d_gene: NA
len: 13
j_gene: TRBJ2-6
abundance: NA
v_gene: TRBV30
CDR3aa: CAWSGSGANVLTF
CDR3nt: TGTGCCTGGAGTGGCTCTGGGGCCAACGTCCTGACTTTC

d_gene: TRBD1
len: 13
j_gene: TRBJ1-2
abundance: NA
v_gene: TRBV4-3
CDR3aa: CASSRGQGYGYTF
CDR3nt: TGCGCCAGCAGCCGGGGACAGGGCTATGGCTACACCTTC

d_gene: NA
len: 16
j_gene: TRBJ2-2
abundance: NA
v_gene: TRBV18
CDR3aa: CASSPLAAANTGELFF
CDR3nt: TGTGCCAGCTCACCATTGGCAGCCGCGAACACCGGGGAGCTGTTTTTT

d_gene: NA
len: 14
j_gene: TRBJ2-3
abundance: NA
v_gene: TRBV7-9
CDR3aa: CASSMGGRPDTQYF
CDR3nt: TGTGCCAGCAGCATGGGGGGCAGGCCCGATACGCAGTATTTT

d_gene: NA
len: 13
j_gene: TRBJ2-3
abundance: NA
v_gene: TRBV2
CDR3aa: CASLRDFTDTQYF
CDR3nt: TGTGCCAGCCTCCGGGACTTCACAGATACGCAGTATTTT

d_gene: NA
len: 16
j_gene: TRBJ2-2
abundance: NA
v_gene: TRBV18
CDR3aa: CASSPGTGLNTGELFF
CDR3nt: TGTGCCAGCTCACCGGGGACTGGATTGAACACCGGGGAGCTGTTTTTT

d_gene: TRBD1
len: 14
j_gene: TRBJ1-5
abundance: NA
v_gene: TRBV7-8
CDR3aa: CASSPRDRNQPQHF
CDR3nt: TGTGCCAGCAGCCCCCGGGACAGAAATCAGCCCCAGCATTTT

d_gene: NA
len: 14
j_gene: TRBJ2-7
abundance: NA
v_gene: TRBV7-9
CDR3aa: CASSFWDRAYEQYF
CDR3nt: TGTGCCAGCAGCTTTTGGGACCGAGCCTACGAGCAGTACTTC